These 26 T cell receptor beta chains share one sample of origin, sequenced in a study of OX40 agonist ivuxolimab in advanced cancers. Data came from immunoSEQ multiplex PCR; TCRdb stores just in-frame clones and leaves some out. The table shows about 94,000 clones, with roughly 87% occurring only once. Sequencing was performed on CD4+ or CD8+ T cells sorted from blood, taken in a trial of the OX40 agonist ivuxolimab. These receptors were collected from an adult with an advanced solid tumor such as melanoma, head and neck, liver or kidney cancer.

The V gene is TRBV7-2, the J gene TRBJ2-3; D call uncertain. V gave up 5 bases and J gave up 2 bases, with 5 bases separating them. Germline CDR1 and CDR2: SGHTA and FQGNSA. This CDR3 spans 12 amino acids. CDR3 in DNA: TGTGCCAGCAGCCGATACACAGATACGCAGTATTTT. It translates to CASSRYTDTQYF.

This rearrangement joins TRBV5-1 to TRBJ2-1; 10 nucleotides line up with TRBD1. V lost 0 bases and J lost 7; bases outside the gene matches: 1. Germline V lookup: CDR1 SGHRS, CDR2 YFSETQ. The CDR3 sequence is 14 residues long. The CDR3 is CASSLGQGANEQFF. Written as DNA, the CDR3 is TGCGCCAGCAGCTTGGGACAGGGGGCAAATGAGCAGTTCTTC.

DNA of the CDR3: TGTGCCACCAGCAGAGATCCGGGATCGGGCGGTCAGCCCCAGCATTTT. It specifies CATSRDPGSGGQPQHF. The chain has TRBV15 and TRBJ1-5; D remains ambiguous. V was clipped by 0 bases and J by 6 bases, with 15 bases between them. CDR3 length equals 16 residues. Germline CDR1 and CDR2: LNHNV and YYDKDF (reference sequence).

This chain joins TRBV11-3 and TRBJ1-1; D gene unclear. The CDR3 length is 15 residues. Trimming took 0 bases from V and 1 from J, leaving 9 bases between them. Germline V gene data show CDR1 as SGHNT and CDR2 as YENEEA. Here the CDR3 reads CASSLDPARNTEAFF. DNA of the CDR3: TGTGCCAGCAGCTTAGATCCGGCCAGGAACACTGAAGCTTTCTTT.

V is TRBV4-1 and J is TRBJ2-7, with 9 positions matching TRBD1. J lost 0 bases, V lost 1 base, and 7 bases had no gene match. Germline V gene lookup returns CDR1 MGHRA and CDR2 YSYEKL. CDR3 length: 17 residues. The CDR3 DNA sequence: TGCGCCAGCAGCCAAGCAAAGGACAGGGGTGGCTCCTACGAGCAGTACTTC. Residues: CASSQAKDRGGSYEQYF.

The chain couples TRBV5-1 to TRBJ2-3, with 7 bases aligning to TRBD1. The trim removed 0 bases at V and 7 bases at J, leaving 11 bases unmatched. Germline CDR1 is SGHRS and CDR2 is YFSETQ. The CDR3 has 16 amino acids. The CDR3 DNA follows: TGCGCCAGCAGCTTGGCGGGACAGCCCCCCCAAAATACGCAGTATTTT. It codes for CASSLAGQPPQNTQYF.

The chain links TRBV7-2 to TRBJ1-1, with D possibly matching TRBD1 (5 bases). The CDR3 runs to 14 residues. Trimming removed 5 bases from V and 1 base from J, with 11 bases in between. Germline CDR1 SGHTA, CDR2 FQGNSA. The CDR3 DNA sequence: TGTGCCAGCAGCGCAGGGATGGGGAACACTGAAGCTTTCTTT. This encodes CASSAGMGNTEAFF.

The CDR3 reads CASRQLNLSGGAFDFTDTQYF. As DNA, the CDR3 is TGCGCCAGCAGACAACTAAACCTTAGCGGGGGGGCCTTTGATTTCACAGATACGCAGTATTTT. The chain has TRBV10-1 and TRBJ2-3, with 11 positions matching TRBD2. V trimming: 6 bases; J trimming: 2 bases; junction bases outside the gene matches: 22. The germline V gene has CDR1 WNHNN and CDR2 SYGVQD (reference sequence). The CDR3 extends over 21 amino acids.

This clone was picked up a small number of times. Other DNA sequences in this specimen translate into the identical CDR3. The chain couples TRBV27 to TRBJ1-1, with unresolved D. Germline values: CDR1 MNHEY, CDR2 SMNVEV (reference sequence). Trimming stripped 0 bases from V and 4 bases from J, with 9 bases between. The CDR3 consists of 14 residues. In nucleotides, the CDR3 is TGTGCCAGCAGTTTATCCGGGGTTGGCACTGAAGCTTTCTTT. Encoded protein: CASSLSGVGTEAFF.

This clone has only one observation. V and J are TRBV7-2 and TRBJ2-1; TRBD2 agrees at 7 bases. The CDR3 spans 17 residues. From germline, CDR1 is SGHTA and CDR2 FQGNSA. Trimming at V came to 0 bases and at J to 5 bases, leaving 10 bases not matched to a gene. The CDR3: CASSLAIGLAANNEQFF. As DNA, the CDR3 is TGTGCCAGCAGCTTAGCGATCGGGCTAGCGGCTAACAATGAGCAGTTCTTC.

This clone was observed a single time. The chain couples TRBV6-5 to TRBJ2-4; no firm D call. V was trimmed by 0 bases and J by 0 bases, leaving 6 bases between them. The CDR3 loop spans 15 amino acids. Germline CDR1 is MNHEY and CDR2 is SVGAGI. The DNA of the CDR3 is TGTGCCAGCAGTTACTCCCCTATAGCCAAAAACATTCAGTACTTC. Translation: CASSYSPIAKNIQYF.

The count of this clone is one. The V gene is TRBV10-3, the J gene TRBJ2-7, with 7 nucleotides matching TRBD1. Germline assignment: CDR1 ENHRY and CDR2 SYGVKD. The CDR3 is 15 amino acids. V was clipped by 2 bases and J by 7 bases; unmatched bases: 11. Here the CDR3 reads CAISEGGKGAAEQYF. In DNA, the CDR3 is TGTGCCATCAGTGAGGGCGGCAAGGGGGCTGCAGAGCAGTACTTC.

V is TRBV7-2 and J is TRBJ1-6, with a possible D match to TRBD1 (6 bases). The CDR3 runs 16 residues. Germline V gene lookup returns CDR1 SGHTA and CDR2 FQGNSA. V was trimmed by 4 bases and J by 6 bases, leaving 16 bases between them. The CDR3 DNA reads TGTGCCAGCAGCTCCCCCCCTGACAGGTTTAATTCACCCCTCCACTTT. It specifies CASSSPPDRFNSPLHF.

Concerning this clone itself: Sequence at one end of the junction differs from germline and may be a read error. J is TRBJ2-7 and V is TRBV7-7; maybe TRBD1 (6 bases). Germline CDR1 SSHAT, CDR2 FNYEAQ (reference sequence). The CDR3 totals 15 residues. The CDR3 spells CASSADPGGLDEQYF. CDR3 bases: TGTGCTAGCAGCGCCGACCCTGGGGGCTTAGACGAGCAGTACTTC.

The V and J genes are TRBV29-1 and TRBJ1-1; D call uncertain. V gave up 4 bases and J gave up 7 bases, with 7 bases separating them. This CDR3 is built from 10 residues. From germline, CDR1 is SQVTM and CDR2 ANQGSEA. CDR3 nucleotide sequence: TGCAGCGTTGTAGAGAATGAAGCTTTCTTT. Translated, it gives CSVVENEAFF.

This clone was picked up one time. The chain employs TRBV6-6 and TRBJ1-4, with TRBD1 matching over 7 bases. CDR3 length: 14 residues. V dropped 5 bases and J dropped 5; count of bases not matched to a gene: 5. In germline, CDR1 is MNHNY, CDR2 SVGAGI (reference sequence). CDR3 amino acids: CASSLKQGNEKLFF. CDR3 DNA: TGTGCCAGCAGTCTCAAACAGGGGAATGAAAAACTGTTTTTT.

This chain links TRBV21-1 with TRBJ2-5; the DNA was not compared with TRBD2, the D call given in the table. TRBV21-1 is described as a pseudogene. CDR3 size: 16 residues. CDR3 sequence: CASPWASGGNQETQYF. In DNA, the CDR3 is TGTGCCAGTCCCTGGGCTAGCGGGGGAAACCAAGAGACCCAGTACTTC.

The chain is built from TRBV7-2 and TRBJ1-2; weak D call: TRBD1 (6 bases). The CDR3 has 13 residues. The V gene's germline CDR1 is SGHTA and CDR2 FQGNSA. V was pared by 5 bases and J by 4 bases, with 11 bases between. CDR3 DNA sequence: TGTGCCAGCAGCCCGAGGACAGTCTATGGCTACACCTTC. Translating gives CASSPRTVYGYTF.

The genes are TRBV11-1 and TRBJ1-1, with D unclear. V was clipped by 3 bases and J by 2 bases, with 13 bases between them. There are 15 residues in the CDR3. The V gene's germline CDR1 is SGHAT and CDR2 FQDESV (reference sequence). In nucleotides, the CDR3 is TGTGCCAGCAGCTTCAGGCCGGGCGCTAACACTGAAGCTTTCTTT. Its protein is CASSFRPGANTEAFF. Full variable domain (rest looked up from reference TRBV11-1 and TRBJ1-1): EAEVAQSPRYKITEKSQAVAFWCDPISGHATLYWYRQILGQGPELLVQFQDESVVDDSQLPKDRFSAERLKGVDSTLKIQPAELGDSAMYLCASSFRPGANTEAFFGQGTRLTVV.

The CDR3, as DNA: TGTGCCAGCAGCCCGGACAGGGTCGGGGAGCAGTACTTC. This encodes CASSPDRVGEQYF. This chain joins TRBV14 and TRBJ2-7, with TRBD1 identical over 8 bases. Germline CDR1 reads SGHDN; CDR2 reads FVKESK. The CDR3 spans 13 residues. V gave up 4 bases and J gave up 7 bases; unmatched junction bases: 6.

The genes are TRBV7-7 and TRBJ2-2, with 10 bases that match TRBD2. The germline CDR1 and CDR2 sequences are SSHAT and FNYEAQ (reference sequence). CDR3 size: 16 residues. CDR3 in DNA: TGTGCTAGCCGCCTAGCGGGAGAAACGAACACCGGGGAGCTGTTTTTT. It specifies CASRLAGETNTGELFF.

This clone was seen a single time. The chain joins TRBV18 to TRBJ1-1; TRBD1 matches at 9 bases. Germline CDR1 reads KGHSH; CDR2 reads LQKENI. This CDR3 comprises 16 residues. The junction had 14 bases not matched to a gene; V was cut back by 4 bases and J by 8 bases. In DNA, the CDR3 is TGTGCCAGCTCACTGAACGAGGGGACAGGGAATTGGGAAGCTTTCTTT. Its protein is CASSLNEGTGNWEAFF.

The rearrangement links TRBV30 to TRBJ1-2, with TRBD1 identical over 8 bases. This CDR3 is 13 amino acids long. The trim removed 4 bases at V and 8 bases at J, leaving 9 bases unmatched. Germline V gives CDR1 GTSNPN, CDR2 SVGIG (reference sequence). The CDR3 protein is CAWTPTGEMGYTF. CDR3 nucleotide sequence: TGTGCCTGGACTCCGACAGGGGAAATGGGCTACACCTTC.

The chain employs TRBV7-9 and TRBJ1-3; TRBD1 aligns across 8 bases. With 3 bases clipped from V and 0 bases from J, the junction kept 10 bases outside the gene matches. There are 18 residues in the CDR3. CDR1 SEHNR and CDR2 FQNEAQ come from the germline V gene (reference sequence). The CDR3 region is CASSFGTGLLSSGNTIYF. For the CDR3, the DNA is TGTGCCAGCAGCTTCGGGACAGGTTTACTTTCCTCTGGAAACACCATATATTTT.

This chain joins TRBV5-5 and TRBJ1-5; tentative D call: TRBD1 (5 bases). Germline CDR1 reads SGHKS; CDR2 reads YYEKEE (reference sequence). CDR3 length: 20 amino acids. The V and J ends lost 0 bases and 1 base respectively, with 23 bases between them. The CDR3 coding sequence is TGTGCCAGCAGCTTGGAGGGGTTGGGGATCGGGTATGCAAGCAATCAGCCCCAGCATTTT. This gives the protein CASSLEGLGIGYASNQPQHF.

The J gene is TRBJ2-3, the V gene TRBV4-3, with a weak D call TRBD2 (6 bases). V lost 0 bases and J 6 bases, leaving 7 bases between the germline ends. The CDR3 is made up of 13 amino acids. Germline-derived CDR1 and CDR2 are LGHNA and YSLEER. CDR3 in amino acids: CASSQDGRDTQYF. DNA for the CDR3: TGCGCCAGCAGCCAAGATGGGAGGGATACGCAGTATTTT.